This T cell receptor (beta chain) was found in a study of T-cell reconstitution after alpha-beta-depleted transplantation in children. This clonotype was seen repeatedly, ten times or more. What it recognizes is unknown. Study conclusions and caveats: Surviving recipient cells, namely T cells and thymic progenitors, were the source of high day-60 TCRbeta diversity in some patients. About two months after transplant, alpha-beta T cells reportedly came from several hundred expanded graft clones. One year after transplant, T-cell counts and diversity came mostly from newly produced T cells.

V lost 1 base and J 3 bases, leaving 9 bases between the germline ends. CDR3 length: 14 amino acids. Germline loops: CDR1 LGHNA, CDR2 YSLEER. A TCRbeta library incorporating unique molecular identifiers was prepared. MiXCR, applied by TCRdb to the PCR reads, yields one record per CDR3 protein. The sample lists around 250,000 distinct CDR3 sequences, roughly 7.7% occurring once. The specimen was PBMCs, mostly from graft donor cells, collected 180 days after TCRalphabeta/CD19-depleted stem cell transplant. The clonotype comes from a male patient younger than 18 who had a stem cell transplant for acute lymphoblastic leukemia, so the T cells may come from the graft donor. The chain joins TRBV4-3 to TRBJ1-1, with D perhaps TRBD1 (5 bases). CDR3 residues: CASSQGRGHTEAFF. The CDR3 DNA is TGCGCCAGCAGCCAAGGAAGGGGTCACACTGAAGCTTTCTTT.